A selection of T cell receptor beta chains follows, all from one sample in a study of T cells in Graves' hyperthyroidism and ophthalmopathy. TCRdb passed the multiplex PCR reads through MiXCR, listing each CDR3 protein once. The table shows under 800,000 distinct CDR3 sequences, with approximately 14% occurring only once. Sequenced sample: blood. All receptors come from a woman aged 18-30 years with Graves' hyperthyroidism. CDR3s include the opening cysteine and the closing phenylalanine or tryptophan. Each record gives: D gene, J gene, clone size, V gene, CDR3 DNA, CDR3 protein. A D gene is named only where the DNA matches it firmly. Clone size, where shown, is once, few, many, or a class for clones that have expanded.

D: .; J: TRBJ2-1; size: many; V: TRBV30; DNA: TGTGCCTGGAGTGTCGCTCGCCCCAATGAGCAGTTCTTC; CDR3: CAWSVARPNEQFF
D: TRBD2; J: TRBJ2-5; size: .; V: TRBV2; DNA: TGTGCCAGCACGGACGGGACTAGTGAGACCCAGTACTTC; CDR3: CASTDGTSETQYF
D: TRBD2; J: TRBJ2-7; size: many; V: TRBV7-2; DNA: TGTGCCAGCAGCTTAGGGGAGGGCTGGGCCTACGAGCAGTACTTC; CDR3: CASSLGEGWAYEQYF
D: .; J: TRBJ1-1; size: many; V: TRBV10-3; DNA: TGTGCCATCAGTGAGACCTTTGATAACACTGAAGCTTTCTTT; CDR3: CAISETFDNTEAFF
D: TRBD1; J: TRBJ2-7; size: many; V: TRBV7-8; DNA: TGTGCCAGCAAGGGGACAGGCCGAAACGAGCAGTACTTC; CDR3: CASKGTGRNEQYF
D: .; J: TRBJ2-7; size: many; V: TRBV7-9; DNA: TGTGCCAGCAGCAGGGGGGAGGCTTTAGGGAAGCCCTACGAGCAGTACTTC; CDR3: CASSRGEALGKPYEQYF
D: .; J: TRBJ2-1; size: .; V: TRBV7-8; DNA: TGTGCCAGTAGTATTGTGGGGGGATACAATGAGCAGTTCTTC; CDR3: CASSIVGGYNEQFF
D: .; J: TRBJ2-3; size: few; V: TRBV29-1; DNA: TGCAGCGTCCCTTGGACAGCTAGCACAGATACGCAGTATTTT; CDR3: CSVPWTASTDTQYF
D: .; J: TRBJ1-5; size: many; V: TRBV2; DNA: TGTGCCAGCAGTGAACGTCGAGGGGATCAGCCCCAGCATTTT; CDR3: CASSERRGDQPQHF
D: .; J: TRBJ1-5; size: many; V: TRBV12-3/TRBV12-4; DNA: TGTGCCAGCACTTGGGGGGGGGGAAGCAATCAGCCCCAGCATTTT; CDR3: CASTWGGGSNQPQHF
D: .; J: TRBJ1-6; size: .; V: TRBV19; DNA: TGTGCCAGTAGTATTGGAGCAGGGCAGAATTCACCCCTCCACTTT; CDR3: CASSIGAGQNSPLHF
D: .; J: TRBJ1-1; size: many; V: TRBV20-1; DNA: TGCAGTGGCTCCCGGCCTAGAGGGTTCATGGGGAACACTGAAGCTTTCTTT; CDR3: CSGSRPRGFMGNTEAFF
D: TRBD1; J: TRBJ2-1; size: many; V: TRBV7-3; DNA: TGTGCCAGCAGCTTAACTAGGGACAGGGGAAGCAATGAGCAGTTCTTC; CDR3: CASSLTRDRGSNEQFF
D: .; J: TRBJ1-1; size: .; V: TRBV3-1; DNA: TGTGCCAGCAGCCCAACGACAGATCTTGAAGCTTTCTTT; CDR3: CASSPTTDLEAFF
D: .; J: TRBJ2-3; size: once; V: TRBV19; DNA: TGTGCCAGTAGTGGCCCGGCCCAGGGGACAGATACGCAGTATTTT; CDR3: CASSGPAQGTDTQYF
D: .; J: TRBJ2-2; size: many; V: TRBV30; DNA: TGTGCCTGGGCCTTCTGGGCAGGCTCGACCGGGGAGCTGTTTTTT; CDR3: CAWAFWAGSTGELFF
D: .; J: TRBJ2-2; size: .; V: TRBV18; DNA: TGTGCCAGCCTGAAGGGAACGGACACCGGGGAGCTGTTTTTT; CDR3: CASLKGTDTGELFF
D: .; J: TRBJ1-1; size: many; V: TRBV9; DNA: TGTGCCAGCAGCTCGGCTTTGGGTGAGTTCTCGGAAGCTTTCTTT; CDR3: CASSSALGEFSEAFF
D: .; J: TRBJ2-7; size: .; V: TRBV6-1; DNA: TGTGCCAGCAGGAACCTCCTTTATAACTCCTACGAGCAGTACTTC; CDR3: CASRNLLYNSYEQYF
D: .; J: TRBJ2-7; size: .; V: TRBV6-1; DNA: TGTGCCAGCAGCGACAGTTACGAGCAGTGCTTC; CDR3: CASSDSYEQCF
D: TRBD1; J: TRBJ2-2; size: few; V: TRBV11-3; DNA: TGTGCCAGCAGCCCAGCCCCCCGGACAGGATCGAACACCGGGGAGCTGTTTTTT; CDR3: CASSPAPRTGSNTGELFF
D: .; J: TRBJ2-1; size: many; V: TRBV5-1; DNA: TGCGCCAGCAGCTTTTTAGGTTGGGACAATGAGCAGTTCTTC; CDR3: CASSFLGWDNEQFF
D: TRBD1; J: TRBJ1-2; size: many; V: TRBV30; DNA: TGTGCCTGGAGCGGACAGGGAAGGAACTATGGCTACACCTTC; CDR3: CAWSGQGRNYGYTF
D: TRBD2; J: TRBJ2-5; size: many; V: TRBV2; DNA: TGTGCCAGCAGTGTTCCCCGCTCTGGACTAGCGAAACAAGAGACCCAGTACTTC; CDR3: CASSVPRSGLAKQETQYF
D: .; J: TRBJ2-5; size: .; V: TRBV20-1; DNA: TGCAGTGCTAGTCTGCGGCTCCAAGAGACCCAGTACTTC; CDR3: CSASLRLQETQYF
D: .; J: TRBJ1-5; size: many; V: TRBV6-1; DNA: TGTGCCAGCAGTCGCCTGGGACCGCTTAGCAATCAGCCCCAGCATTTT; CDR3: CASSRLGPLSNQPQHF
D: .; J: TRBJ1-1; size: many; V: TRBV7-2; DNA: TGTGCCAGCAGCCTACAGGGCCCCATGAACACTGAAGCTTTCTTT; CDR3: CASSLQGPMNTEAFF
D: .; J: TRBJ2-7; size: many; V: TRBV20-1; DNA: TGCAGTGCTAGCGAACTTTACGAGCAGTACTTC; CDR3: CSASELYEQYF
D: .; J: TRBJ1-5; size: few; V: TRBV29-1; DNA: TGCAGCGTCCTAGGGGCCAAAAATCAGCCCCAGCATTTT; CDR3: CSVLGAKNQPQHF
D: .; J: TRBJ2-4; size: few; V: TRBV12-3/TRBV12-4; DNA: TGTGCCAGCAGTACCTCGGACAGACTAGCCAAAAACATTCAGTACTTC; CDR3: CASSTSDRLAKNIQYF
D: TRBD2; J: TRBJ2-3; size: many; V: TRBV20-1; DNA: TGCAGTGCCCTGACTAGCCTCCCGCAGTATTTT; CDR3: CSALTSLPQYF
D: .; J: TRBJ1-1; size: many; V: TRBV18; DNA: TGTGCCAGCTCACCTCTTCTCGGGACTGAAGCTTTCTTT; CDR3: CASSPLLGTEAFF
D: TRBD2; J: TRBJ2-3; size: many; V: TRBV30; DNA: TGTGCCTGGAGCGGGACTACCCTGACAGATACGCAGTATTTT; CDR3: CAWSGTTLTDTQYF
D: .; J: TRBJ1-4; size: many; V: TRBV2; DNA: TGTGCCAGCAGTGTGGTCATAGGTGGAGAAAAACTGTTTTTT; CDR3: CASSVVIGGEKLFF
D: .; J: TRBJ2-2; size: .; V: TRBV12-3/TRBV12-4; DNA: TGTGCCAGCAGTTTCCCTCTGGGGGACGTCACCGGGGAGCTGTTTTTT; CDR3: CASSFPLGDVTGELFF
D: TRBD2; J: TRBJ2-2; size: few; V: TRBV9; DNA: TGTGCCAGCAGCGCGGGACTAGCGGGAGGGCCTGGAACCGGGGAGCTGTTTTTT; CDR3: CASSAGLAGGPGTGELFF
D: TRBD2; J: TRBJ2-7; size: few; V: TRBV27; DNA: TGTGCCAGCAGTATACTAGCGGGGACCTCCTACGAGCAGTACTTC; CDR3: CASSILAGTSYEQYF
D: .; J: TRBJ2-6; size: many; V: TRBV11-1; DNA: TGTGCCAGCAGCCCGGGGGGCTTTGGGGCCAACGTCCTGACTTTC; CDR3: CASSPGGFGANVLTF
D: .; J: TRBJ1-1; size: many; V: TRBV18; DNA: TGTGCCAGCTCACCAACACGGCAGACTGAAGCTTTCTTT; CDR3: CASSPTRQTEAFF
D: .; J: TRBJ1-2; size: .; V: TRBV29-1; DNA: TGCAGCGTTGGGGGGGGTAACTATGGCTACACCTTC; CDR3: CSVGGGNYGYTF
D: TRBD1; J: TRBJ1-6; size: many; V: TRBV29-1; DNA: TGCAGCGTTGCGGACAGGGTAGGGGTGACACCCCTCCACTTT; CDR3: CSVADRVGVTPLHF
D: .; J: TRBJ1-1; size: many; V: TRBV11-2; DNA: TGTGCCAGCAGGGTTAGATCATTTGGGGGCACCACTGAAGCTTTCTTT; CDR3: CASRVRSFGGTTEAFF
D: .; J: TRBJ2-2; size: .; V: TRBV14; DNA: TGTGCCAGCAGCCAAGAGATGGGCGGGGAGCTGTTTTTT; CDR3: CASSQEMGGELFF
D: .; J: TRBJ2-3; size: many; V: TRBV12-3/TRBV12-4; DNA: TGTGCCAGCAGTTTGCCCAGGGGAGGGGCAGATACGCAGTATTTT; CDR3: CASSLPRGGADTQYF
D: TRBD2; J: TRBJ2-3; size: many; V: TRBV7-9; DNA: TGTGCCAGCAGCTCACGCCGGGGACTAGTCACAGATACGCAGTATTTT; CDR3: CASSSRRGLVTDTQYF
D: .; J: TRBJ2-4; size: many; V: TRBV7-8; DNA: TGTGCCAGCAGCTTAGTTCGGACAGAGCTAGCCAAAAACATTCAGTACTTC; CDR3: CASSLVRTELAKNIQYF
D: TRBD1; J: TRBJ1-1; size: many; V: TRBV9; DNA: TGTGCCAGCAGCCTACGGGACAGACTGAACACTGAAGCTTTCTTT; CDR3: CASSLRDRLNTEAFF
D: .; J: TRBJ1-2; size: many; V: TRBV4-3; DNA: TGCGCCAGCAGCCAGGGGAGGGAACCGAGCTATGGCTACACCTTC; CDR3: CASSQGREPSYGYTF
D: .; J: TRBJ1-6; size: .; V: TRBV28; DNA: TGTGCCAGCAGTTATCTTTCACCCCTCCACTTT; CDR3: CASSYLSPLHF
D: .; J: TRBJ1-6; size: few; V: TRBV6-1; DNA: TGTGCCAGCAGCGAATATCCAGGGAGGGTTAATTCACCCCTCCACTTT; CDR3: CASSEYPGRVNSPLHF
D: TRBD1; J: TRBJ2-5; size: few; V: TRBV7-2; DNA: TGTGCCAGCAGCTTAAGGGACAGGGGATCGGAGACCCAGTACTTC; CDR3: CASSLRDRGSETQYF
D: TRBD2; J: TRBJ2-1; size: .; V: TRBV2; DNA: TGTGCCAGCACCCGCAGCGGGGGGAATGAGCAGTTCTTC; CDR3: CASTRSGGNEQFF
D: TRBD2; J: TRBJ2-1; size: many; V: TRBV18; DNA: TGTGCCAGCTCAGCTACTAGCGATGCCTACAATGAGCAGTTCTTC; CDR3: CASSATSDAYNEQFF
D: .; J: TRBJ2-7; size: .; V: TRBV5-6; DNA: TGTGCCAGCAGCTCCTTGGCCTATCCGACGCCTTACGAGCAGTACTTC; CDR3: CASSSLAYPTPYEQYF
D: TRBD2; J: TRBJ2-1; size: few; V: TRBV10-2; DNA: TGCGCCAGCGCTAAACTAGCGGGAGGGGGGGGCAATGAGCAGTTCTTC; CDR3: CASAKLAGGGGNEQFF
D: .; J: TRBJ2-5; size: many; V: TRBV5-1; DNA: TGCGCCAGCAGCTTACAGCTGTCGTCTGAGACCCAGTACTTC; CDR3: CASSLQLSSETQYF